Following are 19 T cell receptor beta chains from one sample sequenced in a study of blood T cell repertoires in COVID-19. Sequenced by immunoSEQ multiplex PCR; TCRdb stores in-frame clones only, minus some. The sample holds about 400,000 clones, roughly 88% seen once. Sequenced material: PBMCs or T cells enriched from blood (not recorded which). These receptors originate from a woman aged 40 to 55 with acute COVID-19.

This clone has just one count. The CDR3, as DNA: TGTGCCAGTAATGTCGGTCGGAGGAGCTCTGGAAACACCATATATTTT. This sequence encodes CASNVGRRSSGNTIYF. The chain combines TRBV19 with TRBJ1-3, with D unresolved. The CDR3 extends over 16 amino acids. Trimming removed 7 bases at V and 0 bases at J, with 16 bases between. Germline V CDR1 and CDR2: LNHDA, SQIVND (reference sequence).

This chain joins TRBV2 and TRBJ1-1; a possible D gene is TRBD1 (6 bases). V lost 6 bases, J lost 1 base, and 9 bases lay in between. This CDR3 region has 13 residues. In germline, CDR1 is SNHLY, CDR2 FYNNEI. Written as DNA, the CDR3 is TGTGCCAGCAGACAGGGACAGAACACTGAAGCTTTCTTT. It specifies CASRQGQNTEAFF.

This clone was seen just once. The J gene is TRBJ2-3, the V gene TRBV12-3 or TRBV12-4, with D possibly being TRBD2 (5 bases). The CDR3 spans 13 residues. V was cut by 7 bases and J by 10 bases, with 18 bases left in between. CDR3: CASMDFKRDPQYF. CDR3 coding DNA: TGTGCCAGCATGGACTTCAAACGGGATCCGCAGTATTTT.

The V call is TRBV19, the J call TRBJ2-3; D is ambiguous. V was clipped by 4 bases and J by 8 bases, with 13 bases between them. From germline, CDR1 is LNHDA and CDR2 SQIVND (reference sequence). The CDR3 runs to 13 residues. The CDR3 reads CASSTSRLGTQYF. CDR3 DNA sequence: TGTGCCAGTAGTACATCTCGACTTGGTACGCAGTATTTT. The variable domain in full, with the rest retrieved from reference TRBV19 and TRBJ2-3, is DGGITQSPKYLFRKEGQNVTLSCEQNLNHDAMYWYRQDPGQGLRLIYYSQIVNDFQKGDIAEGYSVSREKKESFPLTVTSAQKNPTAFYLCASSTSRLGTQYFGPGTRLTVL.

The J gene is TRBJ1-3, the V gene TRBV6-5; unclear D gene. Germline V lookup: CDR1 MNHEY, CDR2 SVGAGI. Deletions cut 7 bases from V and 0 bases from J, with 7 bases between. This CDR3 is built from 13 residues. DNA of the CDR3: TGTGCCAGCACACGGTCCTCTGGAAACACCATATATTTT. Translated, it gives CASTRSSGNTIYF.

The V gene is TRBV7-8, the J gene TRBJ2-7, with D possibly matching TRBD2 (7 bases). The ends were cut back, 1 base at V and 0 bases at J, with 13 bases in the middle. Germline V lookup: CDR1 SGHVS, CDR2 FQNEAQ. The CDR3 runs 16 residues. The CDR3 DNA reads TGTGCCAGCAGCTTAGTTGCGGGGGCCCTCTCCTACGAGCAGTACTTC. Translated, it gives CASSLVAGALSYEQYF. Combining the CDR3 with reference TRBV7-8 and TRBJ2-7 gives the whole variable domain GAGVSQSPRYKVAKRGQDVALRCDPISGHVSLFWYQQALGQGPEFLTYFQNEAQLDKSGLPSDRFFAERPEGSVSTLKIQRTQQEDSAVYLCASSLVAGALSYEQYFGPGTRLTVT.

This chain uses TRBV5-1 with TRBJ1-4; TRBD1 is a possible D gene (5 bases). V dropped 5 bases and J dropped 7 bases, with 12 bases sitting between them. The germline V gene encodes CDR1 SGHRS and CDR2 YFSETQ. This CDR3 is built from 13 residues. CDR3 residues: CASSRGMGEKLFF. The CDR3 nucleotides are TGCGCCAGCAGTAGGGGAATGGGTGAAAAACTGTTTTTT.

This clone has only a few counts. This sequence joins TRBV3-1 (or the pseudogene TRBV3-2) and TRBJ1-5; 8 bases align to TRBD1. V was pared by 1 base and J by 6 bases, with 2 bases of the junction left unmatched. This CDR3 contains 14 residues. Germline V gene data show CDR1 as LGHDT and CDR2 as YNNKEL (reference sequence). Written as DNA, the CDR3 is TGTGCCAGCAGCCAAGCAGGGGGCAGTCAGCCCCAGCATTTT. It encodes CASSQAGGSQPQHF.

This clone was counted between two and nine times. This rearrangement joins TRBV7-2 to TRBJ1-2; D not resolved. The CDR3 is 17 residues long. V was clipped by 0 bases and J by 1 base, with 15 bases between them. Germline CDR1 and CDR2: SGHTA and FQGNSA. CDR3 residues: CASSLAPNSRYNYGYTF. Written as DNA, the CDR3 is TGTGCCAGCAGCTTAGCGCCCAACAGCCGATATAACTATGGCTACACCTTC.

The genes are TRBV9 and TRBJ2-2; D is uncertain. The germline V and J ends were trimmed by 2 bases and 3 bases, with 5 bases remaining between them. The germline gives CDR1 SGDLS, CDR2 YYNGEE. This CDR3 contains 13 residues. Written as DNA, the CDR3 is TGTGCCAGCAGCGTTTATGACACCGGGGAGCTGTTTTTT. Its translation is CASSVYDTGELFF.

This chain links TRBV7-9 with TRBJ1-3, with no clear D. V was shortened by 5 bases and J by 8 bases, with 16 bases between the two germline ends. CDR1 SEHNR and CDR2 FQNEAQ come from the germline V gene (reference sequence). The CDR3 sequence is 14 residues long. CDR3 loop: CASSPPVSGHTIYF. CDR3 coding DNA: TGTGCCAGCAGCCCTCCTGTGAGCGGGCACACCATATATTTT. Together with reference TRBV7-9 and TRBJ1-3, the CDR3 gives the full variable domain: DTGVSQNPRHKITKRGQNVTFRCDPISEHNRLYWYRQTLGQGPEFLTYFQNEAQLEKSRLLSDRFSAERPKGSFSTLEIQRTEQGDSAMYLCASSPPVSGHTIYFGEGSWLTVV.

The V gene is TRBV5-4, the J gene TRBJ2-7; TRBD1 matches 9 bases. CDR1 and CDR2 (germline): SGHNT, YYREEE (reference sequence). The CDR3 runs 15 residues. V lost 0 bases, J lost 4 bases, and 5 bases stayed unmatched. CDR3 in amino acids: CASSLGGQGWYEQYF. DNA for the CDR3: TGTGCCAGCAGCTTGGGGGGACAGGGCTGGTACGAGCAGTACTTC.

The chain joins TRBV6-6 to TRBJ1-5; D call uncertain. The V end lost 3 bases, the J end lost 5 bases, and 8 bases lay between the germline ends. CDR1 is MNHNY, CDR2 SVGAGI, per germline (reference sequence). This CDR3 is 13 amino acids long. CDR3: CASSYSAYQPQHF. The CDR3 DNA follows: TGTGCCAGCAGTTATAGCGCGTATCAGCCCCAGCATTTT.

A single count supports this clone. The J gene is TRBJ1-2, the V gene TRBV6-1; TRBD1 is a possible D gene (5 bases). V shed 1 base and J shed 4 bases, with 10 bases lying between them. The CDR3 sequence is 14 residues long. Germline values: CDR1 MNHNS, CDR2 SASEGT. The CDR3 DNA follows: TGTGCCAGCAGTGAAGTGGGGGGTGCCTATGGCTACACCTTC. Residues: CASSEVGGAYGYTF.

This clone appeared a few times. V is TRBV4-1 and J is TRBJ2-2; D may be TRBD1 (6 bases). V was trimmed by 1 base and J by 5 bases, leaving 8 bases between them. Looked up from germline, CDR1 is MGHRA and CDR2 is YSYEKL. The CDR3 contains 14 residues. The CDR3 sequence: CASSQGTATGELFF. CDR3 nucleotides: TGCGCCAGCAGCCAAGGGACAGCTACCGGGGAGCTGTTTTTT.

The chain uses TRBV4-1 and TRBJ2-3; 12 bases are shared with TRBD2. The trim removed 1 base at V and 4 bases at J, leaving 9 bases unmatched. The CDR3 has 18 residues. The germline gives CDR1 MGHRA, CDR2 YSYEKL. The DNA of the CDR3 is TGCGCCAGCAGCCAAGCTCTAGCGGGGGGGCCTCTGGCAGATACGCAGTATTTT. This translates into CASSQALAGGPLADTQYF.

The rearrangement uses TRBV30 and TRBJ1-4, with TRBD1 as a possible D gene (5 bases). The CDR3 has 14 residues. V lost 2 bases to trimming and J lost 5 bases, with 12 bases between them. Looked up from germline, CDR1 is GTSNPN and CDR2 is SVGIG (reference sequence). This CDR3 reads CAWSPQAGNEKLFF. CDR3 nucleotide sequence: TGTGCCTGGAGTCCCCAGGCAGGGAATGAAAAACTGTTTTTT.

This sequence joins TRBV2 and TRBJ2-1; D unclear. This CDR3 has 13 amino acids. CDR1 is SNHLY, CDR2 FYNNEI, per germline. V lost 2 bases to trimming and J lost 8 bases, with 10 bases between them. CDR3 amino acids: CASSERYPDEQFF. CDR3 sequence (DNA): TGTGCCAGCAGTGAACGGTACCCGGATGAGCAGTTCTTC.

This chain joins TRBV19 and TRBJ1-1; a weak D match, TRBD1 (6 bases). Per the germline V gene, CDR1 is LNHDA and CDR2 is SQIVND (reference sequence). The CDR3 totals 15 residues. Trimming shortened V by 5 bases and J by 5 bases, and 18 bases separated the two germline ends. CDR3 coding DNA: TGTGCCAGTAGTTCCACAGGGCCCGAATGGACTGAAGCTTTCTTT. Translation: CASSSTGPEWTEAFF. The full variable domain, rest sourced from reference TRBV19 and TRBJ1-1, is DGGITQSPKYLFRKEGQNVTLSCEQNLNHDAMYWYRQDPGQGLRLIYYSQIVNDFQKGDIAEGYSVSREKKESFPLTVTSAQKNPTAFYLCASSSTGPEWTEAFFGQGTRLTVV.